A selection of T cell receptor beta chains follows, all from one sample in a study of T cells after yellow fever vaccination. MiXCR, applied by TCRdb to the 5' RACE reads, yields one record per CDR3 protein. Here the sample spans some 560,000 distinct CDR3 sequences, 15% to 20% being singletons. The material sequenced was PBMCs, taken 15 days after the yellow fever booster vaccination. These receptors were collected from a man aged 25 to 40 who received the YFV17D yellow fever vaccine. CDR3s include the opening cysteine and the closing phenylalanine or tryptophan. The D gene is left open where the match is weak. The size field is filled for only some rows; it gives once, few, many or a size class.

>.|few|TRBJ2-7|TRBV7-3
TGTGCCAGCAGCCCCACCGACAACTACGAGCAGTACTTC
CASSPTDNYEQYF
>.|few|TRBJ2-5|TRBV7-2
TGTGCCAGCAGCTTAAGACAGCCTCCCGAGACCCAGTACTTC
CASSLRQPPETQYF
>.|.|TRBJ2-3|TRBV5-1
TGCGCCAGCAGCTTGGAATACATGGGCGAGGATACGCAGTATTTT
CASSLEYMGEDTQYF
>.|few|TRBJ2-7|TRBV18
TGTGCCAGCTCAGGGGACGTTTACGAGCAGTACTTC
CASSGDVYEQYF
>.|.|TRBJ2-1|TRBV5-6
TGTGCCAGCAGCTTGGACCGTCGAGGGGCTCAGTTCTTC
CASSLDRRGAQFF
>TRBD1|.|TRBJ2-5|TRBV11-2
TGTGCCACCAGGGGGACCCCCCAAGAGACCCAGTACTTC
CATRGTPQETQYF
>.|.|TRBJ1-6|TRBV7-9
TGTGCCAGCAGCTTAGAAGTCCAGGGTTCGTCACCCCTCCACTTT
CASSLEVQGSSPLHF
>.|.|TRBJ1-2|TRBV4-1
TGCGCCAGCAGCCACGAAGGGGCCGGGCCCGCCGGCTATGGCTACACCTTC
CASSHEGAGPAGYGYTF
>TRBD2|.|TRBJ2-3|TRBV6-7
TGTGCCAGCAGTTCTAAGGGCCGAGCGGGGATGACAGATACGCAGTATTTT
CASSSKGRAGMTDTQYF
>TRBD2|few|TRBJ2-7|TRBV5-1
TGCGCCAGCAGCTCTTCGGGAGGGTATCACGAGCAGTACTTC
CASSSSGGYHEQYF
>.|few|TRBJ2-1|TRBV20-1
TGCAGTGCCAGACGAGCGAACTCCTACAATGAGCAGTTCTTC
CSARRANSYNEQFF
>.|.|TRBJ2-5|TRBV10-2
TGCGCCAGCAGTGAGAGACCCATCCAGGAGACCCAGTACTTC
CASSERPIQETQYF
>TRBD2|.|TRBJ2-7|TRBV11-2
TGTGCCAGCAGCTTGGCGGGACTAGCGGGAGTTAGCGAGCAGTACTTC
CASSLAGLAGVSEQYF
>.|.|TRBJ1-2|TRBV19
TGTGCCAGTAGTTCCTTCGACAGGCCCTATGGCTACACCTTC
CASSSFDRPYGYTF
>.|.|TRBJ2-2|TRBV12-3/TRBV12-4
TGTGCCAGCACCTCGGACCCGGCCGCCGGGGAGCTGTTTTTT
CASTSDPAAGELFF
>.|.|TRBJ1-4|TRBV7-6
TGTGCCAGCAGCCTTAGTTCGGATTTTAATGAAAAACTGTTTTTT
CASSLSSDFNEKLFF
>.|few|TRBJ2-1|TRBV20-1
TGCAGTGCTAGACGAGTGAACAGGGAGCAGTTCTTC
CSARRVNREQFF
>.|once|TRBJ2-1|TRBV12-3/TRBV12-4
TGTGCCAGCACCCGAGGCCCTAGCATTGGGGGCGCGGGCAATGAGCAGTTCTTC
CASTRGPSIGGAGNEQFF
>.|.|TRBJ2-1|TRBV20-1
TGCAGTGCTCCCAGGGGAGGGGGGGCGTACAATGAGCAGTTCTTC
CSAPRGGGAYNEQFF
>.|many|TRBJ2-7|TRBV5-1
TGCGCCAGCAAGCCGGGACTCTTCTTC
CASKPGLFF
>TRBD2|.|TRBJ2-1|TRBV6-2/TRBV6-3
TGTGCCAGCAGTTACGGGGCTAGCGGCTACAATGAGCAGTTCTTC
CASSYGASGYNEQFF
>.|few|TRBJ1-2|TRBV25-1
TGTGCCAGCAGTGAATATTGGGATTTCTATGGCTACACCTTC
CASSEYWDFYGYTF
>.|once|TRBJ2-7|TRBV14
TGTGCCAGCAGCCAATTAGCGACCGTCTCCTACGAGCAGTACTTC
CASSQLATVSYEQYF
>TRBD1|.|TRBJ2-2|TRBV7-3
TGTGCCAGCCACAACAGGGGTTCAGGGCTTCTGGGGGAGCTGTTTTTT
CASHNRGSGLLGELFF
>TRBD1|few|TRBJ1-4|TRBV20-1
TGCAGTGCTGGGAGACAGGGGGCAGGGGAAAAACTGTTTTTT
CSAGRQGAGEKLFF
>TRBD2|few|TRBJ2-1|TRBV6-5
TGTGCCAGCAGTTATGCTCCGGGACTAGCGGGATCCAATGAGCAGTTCTTC
CASSYAPGLAGSNEQFF
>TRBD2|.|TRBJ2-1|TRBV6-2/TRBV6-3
TGTGCCAGCAGTTACTCGAGGGCGGGAGACGGTTCTGAGCAGTTCTTC
CASSYSRAGDGSEQFF
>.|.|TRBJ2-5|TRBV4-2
TGTGCCAGCAGCCAAGAGACTAGTCAAGAGACCCAGTACTTC
CASSQETSQETQYF
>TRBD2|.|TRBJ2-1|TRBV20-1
TGCAGTGCCCGTACTAGCGGCGCCCGGAATGAGCAGTTCTTC
CSARTSGARNEQFF
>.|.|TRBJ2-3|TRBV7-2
TGTGCCAGCAGCTTAGGACTCGAGGGAGATACGCAGTATTTT
CASSLGLEGDTQYF
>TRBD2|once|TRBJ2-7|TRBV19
TGTGCCAGTAGTATGGGTAGCGGGAGAGGTAAGGACGAGCAGTACTTC
CASSMGSGRGKDEQYF
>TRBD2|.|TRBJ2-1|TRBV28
TGTGCCAGCAGCTCCAAGACTAGCGGGAGGGTTTACAATGAGCAGTTCTTC
CASSSKTSGRVYNEQFF
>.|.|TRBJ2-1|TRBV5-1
TGCGCCAGCAGCTTGGAATCCGGCGGTCTGGCTGGGCAGTTCTTC
CASSLESGGLAGQFF
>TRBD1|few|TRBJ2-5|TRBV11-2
TGTGCCAGCAGCTCGAGGACAGGGGGTAGTGAGACCCAGTACTTC
CASSSRTGGSETQYF
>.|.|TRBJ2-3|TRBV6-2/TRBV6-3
TGTGCCAGCAGTCACGAGCCGGACCTGGTGGTAAAACCAGATACGCAGTATTTT
CASSHEPDLVVKPDTQYF
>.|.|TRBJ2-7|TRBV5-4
TGTGCCAGCAGTCGGGACCGCGCCCCCTCCTACGAGCAGTACTTC
CASSRDRAPSYEQYF
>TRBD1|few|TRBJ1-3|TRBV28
TGTGCCAGCAGTTCCCCGGGACAGGGACCAAAGACCATATATTTT
CASSSPGQGPKTIYF
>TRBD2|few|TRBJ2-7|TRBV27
TGTGCCAGCAGTCCTCGGACTAGCGGGCGGAAGAGCTCCTACGAGCAGTACTTC
CASSPRTSGRKSSYEQYF
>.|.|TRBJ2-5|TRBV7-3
TGTGCCAGCAGCTCGGGCGGGGCGGCAGAGACCCAGTACTTC
CASSSGGAAETQYF
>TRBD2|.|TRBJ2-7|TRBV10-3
TGTGCCATCAGTGGCCTCGGTGCGGGAGTAAGGAACGAGCAGTACTTC
CAISGLGAGVRNEQYF
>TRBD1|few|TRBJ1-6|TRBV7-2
TGTGCCAGCAGCTTAGACCGGACAGGGAAGGTGTCACCCCTCCACTTT
CASSLDRTGKVSPLHF
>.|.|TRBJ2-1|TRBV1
TGCACCAGCAGCCAAGTTCTAGCAGGTAGAAATGAGCAGTTCTTC
CTSSQVLAGRNEQFF